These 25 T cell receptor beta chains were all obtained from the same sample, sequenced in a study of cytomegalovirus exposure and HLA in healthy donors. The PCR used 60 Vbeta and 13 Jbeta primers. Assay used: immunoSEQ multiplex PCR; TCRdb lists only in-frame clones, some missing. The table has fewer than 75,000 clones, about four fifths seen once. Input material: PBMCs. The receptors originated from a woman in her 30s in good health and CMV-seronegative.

CDR3 nucleotides: TGTGCCAGCAGGGATGGGGACAGACTGAACACTGAAGCTTTCTTT. This translates into CASRDGDRLNTEAFF. The rearrangement uses TRBV6-1 and TRBJ1-1, with 7 positions matching TRBD1. V shed 6 bases, J shed 0 bases, and the junction held 7 bases outside the gene matches. Germline lookup yields CDR1 MNHNS and CDR2 SASEGT. This CDR3 contains 15 residues.

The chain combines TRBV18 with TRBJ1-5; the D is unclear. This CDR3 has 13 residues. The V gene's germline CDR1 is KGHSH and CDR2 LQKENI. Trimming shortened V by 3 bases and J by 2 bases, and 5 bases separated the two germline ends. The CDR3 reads CASSPAGNQPQHF. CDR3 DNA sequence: TGTGCCAGCTCACCTGCGGGCAATCAGCCCCAGCATTTT.

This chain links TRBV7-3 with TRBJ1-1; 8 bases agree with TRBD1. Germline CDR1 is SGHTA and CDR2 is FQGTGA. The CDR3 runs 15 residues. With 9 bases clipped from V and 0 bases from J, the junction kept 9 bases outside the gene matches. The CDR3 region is CARGGTGFMNTEAFF. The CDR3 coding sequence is TGTGCCAGGGGTGGGACAGGCTTCATGAACACTGAAGCTTTCTTT.

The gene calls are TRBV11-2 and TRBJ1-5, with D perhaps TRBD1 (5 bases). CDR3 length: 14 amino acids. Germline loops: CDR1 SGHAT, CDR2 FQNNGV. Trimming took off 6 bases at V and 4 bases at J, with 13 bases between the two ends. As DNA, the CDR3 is TGTGCCAGCAGTCATGGGACTGCTAATCAGCCCCAGCATTTT. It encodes CASSHGTANQPQHF.

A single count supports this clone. The CDR3 reads CASSVSGRLGETQYF. The DNA of the CDR3 is TGTGCCAGCAGCGTTAGCGGGAGACTCGGAGAGACCCAGTACTTC. This rearrangement joins TRBV9 to TRBJ2-5, with 9 positions matching TRBD2. The junction had 6 bases not matched to a gene; V was cut back by 2 bases and J by 4 bases. This CDR3 spans 15 amino acids. Germline V lookup: CDR1 SGDLS, CDR2 YYNGEE.

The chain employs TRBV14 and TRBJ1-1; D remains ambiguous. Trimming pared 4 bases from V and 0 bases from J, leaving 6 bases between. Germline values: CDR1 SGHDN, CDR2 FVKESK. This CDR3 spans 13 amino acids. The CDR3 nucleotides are TGTGCCAGCAGCCGCGGTCTGAACACTGAAGCTTTCTTT. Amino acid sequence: CASSRGLNTEAFF.

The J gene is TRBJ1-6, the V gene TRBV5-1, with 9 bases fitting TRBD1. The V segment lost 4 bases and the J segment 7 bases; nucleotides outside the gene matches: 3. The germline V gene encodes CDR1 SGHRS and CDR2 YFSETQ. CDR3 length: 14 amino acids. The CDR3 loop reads CASSTGGENSPLHF. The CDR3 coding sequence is TGCGCCAGCAGCACAGGGGGCGAGAATTCACCCCTCCACTTT. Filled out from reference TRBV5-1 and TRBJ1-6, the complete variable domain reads KAGVTQTPRYLIKTRGQQVTLSCSPISGHRSVSWYQQTPGQGLQFLFEYFSETQRNKGNFPGRFSGRQFSNSRSEMNVSTLELGDSALYLCASSTGGENSPLHFGNGTRLTVT.

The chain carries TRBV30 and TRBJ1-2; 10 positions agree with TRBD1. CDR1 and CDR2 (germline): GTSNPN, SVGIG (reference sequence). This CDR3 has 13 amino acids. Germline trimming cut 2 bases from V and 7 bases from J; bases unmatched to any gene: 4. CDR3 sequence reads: CAWSQTGGGGYTF. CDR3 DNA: TGTGCCTGGAGTCAGACAGGGGGCGGTGGCTACACCTTC. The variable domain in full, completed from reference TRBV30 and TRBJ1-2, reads SQTIHQWPATLVQPVGSPLSLECTVEGTSNPNLYWYRQAAGRGLQLLFYSVGIGQISSEVPQNLSASRPQDRQFILSSKKLLLSDSGFYLCAWSQTGGGGYTFGSGTRLTVV.

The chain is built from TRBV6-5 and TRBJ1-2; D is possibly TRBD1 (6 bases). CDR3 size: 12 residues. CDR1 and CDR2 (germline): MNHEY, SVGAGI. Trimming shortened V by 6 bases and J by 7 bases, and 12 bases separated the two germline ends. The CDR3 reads CASRSGDGGYTF. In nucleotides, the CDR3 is TGTGCCAGCAGGTCAGGGGATGGTGGCTACACCTTC.

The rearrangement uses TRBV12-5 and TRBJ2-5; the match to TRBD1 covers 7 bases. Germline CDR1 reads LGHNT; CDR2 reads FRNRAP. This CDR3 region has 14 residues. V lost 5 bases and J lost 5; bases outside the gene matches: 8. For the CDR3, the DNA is TGTGCTAGTGGTACCGGGACAGTCGAGGAGACCCAGTACTTC. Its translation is CASGTGTVEETQYF. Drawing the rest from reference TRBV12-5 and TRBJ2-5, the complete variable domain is DARVTQTPRHKVTEMGQEVTMRCQPILGHNTVFWYRQTMMQGLELLAYFRNRAPLDDSGMPKDRFSAEMPDATLATLKIQPSEPRDSAVYFCASGTGTVEETQYFGPGTRLLVL.

The DNA of the CDR3 is TGTGCCAGCAGCTCCTTCCGGGACAGGGACGCCTACGAGCAGTACTTC. Its translation: CASSSFRDRDAYEQYF. The chain recombines TRBV7-6 with TRBJ2-7, with 9 positions matching TRBD1. V trimming: 4 bases; J trimming: 2 bases; junction bases outside the gene matches: 9. The germline CDR1 and CDR2 sequences are SGHVS and FNYEAQ. The CDR3 is 16 residues long.

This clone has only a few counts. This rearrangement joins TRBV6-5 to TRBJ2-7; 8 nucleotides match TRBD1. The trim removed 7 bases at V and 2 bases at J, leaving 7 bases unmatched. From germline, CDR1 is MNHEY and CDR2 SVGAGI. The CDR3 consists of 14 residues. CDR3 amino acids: CASTRGQGPYEQYF. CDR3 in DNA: TGTGCCAGCACCCGAGGACAGGGACCCTACGAGCAGTACTTC.

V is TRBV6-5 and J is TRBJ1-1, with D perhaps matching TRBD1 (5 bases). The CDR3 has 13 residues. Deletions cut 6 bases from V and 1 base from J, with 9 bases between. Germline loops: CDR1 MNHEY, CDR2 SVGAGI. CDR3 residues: CASSRQPNTEAFF. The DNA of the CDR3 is TGTGCCAGCAGCCGACAGCCGAACACTGAAGCTTTCTTT.

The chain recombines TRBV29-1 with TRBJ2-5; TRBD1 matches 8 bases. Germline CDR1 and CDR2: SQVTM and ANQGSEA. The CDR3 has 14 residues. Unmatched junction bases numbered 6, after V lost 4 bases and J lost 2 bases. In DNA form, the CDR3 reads TGCAGCGTTGGAGGACAGGGTTGGCAAGAGACCCAGTACTTC. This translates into CSVGGQGWQETQYF.

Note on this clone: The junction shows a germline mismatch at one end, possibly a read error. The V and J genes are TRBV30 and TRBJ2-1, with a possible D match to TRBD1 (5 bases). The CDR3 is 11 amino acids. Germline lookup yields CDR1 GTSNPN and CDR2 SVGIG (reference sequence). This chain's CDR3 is CAWGVQGEQFF. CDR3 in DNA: TGTGCCTGGGGTGTTCAGGGAGAGCAGTTCTTC. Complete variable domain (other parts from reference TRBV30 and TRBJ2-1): SQTIHQWPATLVQPVGSPLSLECTVEGTSNPNLYWYRQAAGRGLQLLFYSVGIGQISSEVPQNLSASRPQDRQFILSSKKLLLSDSGFYLCAWGVQGEQFFGPGTRLTVL.

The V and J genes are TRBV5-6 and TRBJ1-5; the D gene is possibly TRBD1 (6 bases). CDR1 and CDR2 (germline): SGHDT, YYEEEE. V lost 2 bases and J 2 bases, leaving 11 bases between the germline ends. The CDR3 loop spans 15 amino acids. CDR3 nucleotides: TGTGCCAGCAGCTTCAGGGGCCGCGGCAATCAGCCCCAGCATTTT. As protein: CASSFRGRGNQPQHF.

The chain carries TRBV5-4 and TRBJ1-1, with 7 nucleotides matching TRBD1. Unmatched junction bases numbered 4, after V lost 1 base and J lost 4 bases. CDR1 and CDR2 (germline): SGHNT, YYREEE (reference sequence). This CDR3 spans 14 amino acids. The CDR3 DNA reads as TGTGCCAGCAGCTTGCAGGGACAGCTCACTGAAGCTTTCTTT. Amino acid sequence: CASSLQGQLTEAFF.

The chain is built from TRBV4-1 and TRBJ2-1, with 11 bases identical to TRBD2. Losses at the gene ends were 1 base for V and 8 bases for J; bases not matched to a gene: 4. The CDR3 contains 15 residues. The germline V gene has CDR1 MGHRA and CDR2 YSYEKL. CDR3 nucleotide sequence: TGCGCCAGCAGCCAAGTACTAGCGGGGGTGGATGAGCAGTTCTTC. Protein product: CASSQVLAGVDEQFF.

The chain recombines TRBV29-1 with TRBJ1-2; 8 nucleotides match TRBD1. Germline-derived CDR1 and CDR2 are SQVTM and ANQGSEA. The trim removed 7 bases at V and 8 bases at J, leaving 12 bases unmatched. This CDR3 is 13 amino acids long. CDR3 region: CSAAGQGPIGYTF. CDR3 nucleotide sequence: TGCAGCGCCGCCGGACAGGGTCCCATCGGCTACACCTTC.

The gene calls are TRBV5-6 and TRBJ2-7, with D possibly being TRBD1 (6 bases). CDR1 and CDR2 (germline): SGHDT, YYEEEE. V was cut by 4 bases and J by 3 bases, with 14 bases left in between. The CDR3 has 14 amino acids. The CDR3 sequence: CASSLRDTYYEQYF. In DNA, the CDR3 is TGTGCCAGCAGCCTCCGGGACACTTACTACGAGCAGTACTTC.

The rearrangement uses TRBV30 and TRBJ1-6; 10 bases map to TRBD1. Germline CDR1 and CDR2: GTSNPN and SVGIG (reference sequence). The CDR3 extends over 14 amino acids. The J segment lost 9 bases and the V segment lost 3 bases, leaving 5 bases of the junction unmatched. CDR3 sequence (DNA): TGTGCCTGGAGGGGACAGGGGAGGGGTTCACCCCTCCACTTT. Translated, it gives CAWRGQGRGSPLHF.

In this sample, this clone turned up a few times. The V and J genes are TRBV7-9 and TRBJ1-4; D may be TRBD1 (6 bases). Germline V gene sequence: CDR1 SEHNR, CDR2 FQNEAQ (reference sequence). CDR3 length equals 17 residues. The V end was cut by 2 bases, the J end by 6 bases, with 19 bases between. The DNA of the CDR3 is TGTGCCAGCAGCTTAAACAGGGACGTCTTCCGGGATGAAAAACTGTTTTTT. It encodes CASSLNRDVFRDEKLFF.

CDR3 coding DNA: TGCAGCATAGTGGGTGGATCAGGGCAGCCCCAGCATTTT. Translation: CSIVGGSGQPQHF. The V gene is TRBV29-1, the J gene TRBJ1-5; D possibly corresponds to TRBD1 (5 bases). CDR1 is SQVTM and CDR2 is ANQGSEA in the germline V gene. The CDR3 loop spans 13 amino acids. Between the trimmed V and J ends, which lost 8 bases and 7 bases, there was a span of 18 bases. Based on the CDR3 plus reference TRBV29-1 and TRBJ1-5, the full variable domain is SAVISQKPSRDICQRGTSLTIQCQVDSQVTMMFWYRQQPGQSLTLIATANQGSEATYESGFVIDKFPISRPNLTFSTLTVSNMSPEDSSIYLCSIVGGSGQPQHFGDGTRLSIL.

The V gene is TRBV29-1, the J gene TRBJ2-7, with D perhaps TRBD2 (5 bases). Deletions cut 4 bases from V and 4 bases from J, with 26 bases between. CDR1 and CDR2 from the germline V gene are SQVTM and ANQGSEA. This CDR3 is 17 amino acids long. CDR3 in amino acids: CSVADYATQLHPYEQYF. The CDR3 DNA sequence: TGCAGCGTTGCCGACTATGCAACCCAACTCCACCCTTACGAGCAGTACTTC.

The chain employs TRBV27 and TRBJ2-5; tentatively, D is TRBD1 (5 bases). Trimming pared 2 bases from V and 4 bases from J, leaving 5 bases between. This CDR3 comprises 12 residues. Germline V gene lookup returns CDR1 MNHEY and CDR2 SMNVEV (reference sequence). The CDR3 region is CASSLQGETQYF. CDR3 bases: TGTGCCAGCAGTTTACAGGGAGAGACCCAGTACTTC.